This T cell receptor beta chain comes out of a study of blood T cell repertoires in COVID-19 (dated by TCRdb to 2018 to 2021). Regarding the research as a whole: Collaborator samples came from the United States, Italy and Spain and covered acute and convalescent phases of COVID-19. The samples were drawn from the first 160 participants of the ongoing ImmuneRACE study and from 1,254 subjects provided by 6 global collaborators. The material from the prospective study consisted of cDNA or gDNA derived from T cells, B-cell-depleted T cells, or PBMCs. Nearly every sample came with metadata listing a de-identified subject ID, COVID-19 status, age in years and sex. Subjects who had been exposed to COVID-19, were actively infected with it, or had recovered from it provided the deeply sampled blood TCRbeta repertoires that made up the dataset. The repertoires were released in a freely available public database meant as a resource for research on the immune response to SARS-CoV-2. Where available, HLA class I and class II types were taken from metadata supplied by the sample provider and were not determined by assay-based typing.

CDR1 and CDR2 are read off the germline V gene (reference sequence) as MNHEY and SMNVEV. Trimming takes 3 bases from V and 2 bases from J, and the germline ends sit 14 bases apart. The CDR3, cysteine through phenylalanine, is 16 amino acids long. Just the 48-base CDR3 DNA is kept, in frame starting at base 1. In the prospective study, participants were about 18 to 90 years old, resided in approximately 22 geographic areas of the United States, and were enrolled through a virtual design. To assign participants to cohorts, the prospective study relied on clinical history that participants themselves reported in a screening survey and a study questionnaire. Mobile phlebotomists in the prospective study collected whole blood, serum and a nasopharyngeal or oropharyngeal swab from every participant. Participants in the prospective study had the option to provide additional blood draws and questionnaires over a roughly two-month period. Before DNA extraction, blood samples from the prospective study were shipped at room temperature or frozen.

The immunoSEQ Assay, a bias-controlled multiplex PCR, was used to amplify TCRbeta CDR3 regions from genomic DNA. The paper's data handling went like this. Nucleated cell counts per sample were estimated from amplification of reference gene primers within the assay. To quantify the absolute abundance of each unique TCRbeta CDR3 rearrangement, sequence reads were collapsed and filtered. Productive Simpson clonality was computed per sample as the square root of Simpson's diversity index over productive rearrangements. This is the immuneACCESS table as TCRdb keeps it, with only in-frame sequences that have V and J called. A part of the clones is gone; compared with another copy, unresolved V genes explain less than half, and the rest is unexplained. The D gene and trimming were derived from the DNA, and the V and J assignments and clone size from that table. This sample gives some 170,000 clones in total; roughly 84% of them show up just once. The biggest ten clones account for about 1.2% of the sample.

As to this clone: Its antigen is currently not known. Per-nucleotide qualities are absent, and no much larger clonotype sits a single base away.

Summary of the overall study and its limitations: The amount of clinical and demographic metadata varied by source and participant and was provided uncurated.

The material sequenced was PBMCs or T cells enriched from blood (not recorded which). The receptor was derived from a human donor with acute COVID-19. The donor label of this sample is uncertain. The rearranged chain carries TRBV27 and TRBJ1-5; the D gene is perhaps TRBD1, from 5 matching bases. DNA sequence: TGTGCCAGCAGTTTGGGGCAGGGATCGGGCAATCAGCCCCAGCATTTT. The encoded protein is CASSLGQGSGNQPQHF.